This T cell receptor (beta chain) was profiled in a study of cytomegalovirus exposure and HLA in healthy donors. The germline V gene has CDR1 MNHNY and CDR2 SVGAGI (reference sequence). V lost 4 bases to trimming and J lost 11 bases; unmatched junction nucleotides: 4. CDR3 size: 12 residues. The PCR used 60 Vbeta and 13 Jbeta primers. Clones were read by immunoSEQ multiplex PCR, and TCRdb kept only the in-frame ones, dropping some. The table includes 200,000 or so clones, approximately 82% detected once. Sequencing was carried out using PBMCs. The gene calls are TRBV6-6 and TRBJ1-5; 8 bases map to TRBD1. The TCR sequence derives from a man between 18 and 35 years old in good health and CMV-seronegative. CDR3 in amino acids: CASSFTGGAQHF. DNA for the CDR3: TGTGCCAGCAGTTTCACAGGGGGGGCCCAGCATTTT.